This T cell receptor (beta chain) was profiled in a study of cytomegalovirus exposure and HLA in healthy donors. Overall study results and limits: Analyses of presence/absence relied on an assumption of roughly uniform sequencing depth across donors.

PCR used 60 Vbeta primers and 13 Jbeta primers. Sequencing was performed with immunoSEQ multiplex PCR; in TCRdb, only in-frame clones are kept and a portion is missing. The repertoire has 150,000 or so clones, 80% to 85% of them found once; the top ten carry approximately 0.98%. Trimming removed 2 bases at V and 0 bases at J, with 11 bases between. CDR3 size: 14 residues. CDR1 GTSNPN and CDR2 SVGIG come from the germline V gene (reference sequence). Turning to this clone: Antigen specificity is unknown.

The study sampled nominally healthy donors, though unrecorded immune exposures were likely. The sample comprised PBMCs. The source is a man aged 30-40 years in good health and CMV-seronegative. The chain combines TRBV30 with TRBJ2-7, with D perhaps matching TRBD1 (5 bases). The CDR3 spells CAWSWAGISYEQYF. Here the CDR3 DNA reads TGTGCCTGGAGTTGGGCAGGGATCTCCTACGAGCAGTACTTC.